These T cell receptor beta chains were read from a single sample in a study of cytomegalovirus exposure and HLA in healthy donors. Sequencing used immunoSEQ multiplex PCR; TCRdb keeps in-frame clones, though not all of them. The sample has 150,000 to 180,000 clones, approximately 80% seen once; the top ten hold around 5.6%. Sequenced input: PBMCs. Receptors originate from a woman aged 40-49 years in good health and CMV-seropositive. Both conserved end residues are part of each CDR3. The D gene is left open where the match is weak. A clone size is listed for some rows: how often the clone was seen (once, few, many), or a class if it is expanded.

v_call,d_call,cdr3_length,j_call,clone_size,cdr3_nt,cdr3_aa
TRBV30,-,15,TRBJ1-3,-,TGTGCCTGGAGTGTACGCACATCGCTCGGAAACACCATATATTTT,CAWSVRTSLGNTIYF
TRBV27,-,14,TRBJ2-7,-,TGTGCCAGCAGTTTATCTCGGGACTCCTACGAGCAGTACTTC,CASSLSRDSYEQYF
TRBV19,TRBD1,15,TRBJ1-1,-,TGTGCCAGTAGTAAGATCAGGGGGCAAGACACTGAAGCTTTCTTT,CASSKIRGQDTEAFF
TRBV9,TRBD1,18,TRBJ1-2,-,TGTGCCAGCACCCCTATCGACGGGACAGGGAGTTCCAACTATGGCTACACCTTC,CASTPIDGTGSSNYGYTF
TRBV30,-,14,TRBJ2-2,-,TGTGCCTGGAGACTAGCCTTGAACGCCGGGGAGCTGTTTTTT,CAWRLALNAGELFF
TRBV28,-,15,TRBJ2-1,-,TGTGCCAGCACCGCCGGCCGGGAGATTAGCAATGAGCAGTTCTTC,CASTAGREISNEQFF
TRBV28,-,14,TRBJ1-2,-,TGTGCCAGCAGTTTGGTGGGACAAGTCTATGGCTACACCTTC,CASSLVGQVYGYTF
TRBV30,-,19,TRBJ1-5,-,TGTGCCTGGAATGCAAAGGGGTTTAGGTTCTTTCGGAGCAATCAGCCCCAGCATTTT,CAWNAKGFRFFRSNQPQHF
TRBV18,-,16,TRBJ2-2,-,TGTGCCAGCTCACCAATCGGGAGCGCGAACACCGGGGAGCTGTTTTTT,CASSPIGSANTGELFF
TRBV5-1,TRBD2,16,TRBJ2-5,-,TGCGCCAGCAGCAGGACTAGCGGGACGTACCAAGAGACCCAGTACTTC,CASSRTSGTYQETQYF
TRBV2,TRBD2,15,TRBJ2-1,-,TGTGCCAGCAGTGATAGGCTAGCGGGAGTCAATGAGCAGTTCTTC,CASSDRLAGVNEQFF
TRBV7-8,-,11,TRBJ2-7,once,TGTGCCAGCAGCTCAGGGGGGGAGCAGTACTTC,CASSSGGEQYF
TRBV29-1,-,14,TRBJ1-2,-,TGCAGCGTCAGCTTGCCGGGACAAATCTATGGCTACACCTTC,CSVSLPGQIYGYTF
TRBV12-5,-,16,TRBJ1-3,-,TGTGCTAGTGGTTTGGTATTGGCAAACTCTGGAAACACCATATATTTT,CASGLVLANSGNTIYF
TRBV4-2,TRBD1,14,TRBJ2-5,once,TGTGCCAGCAGCCCGACAGGGGGCCCAGAGACCCAGTACTTC,CASSPTGGPETQYF
TRBV5-1,TRBD1,15,TRBJ2-1,-,TGCGCCAGCAGCTTGGTGACAGGGGGCTACAATGAGCAGTTCTTC,CASSLVTGGYNEQFF
TRBV5-1,TRBD2,19,TRBJ2-3,-,TGCGCCAGCAGCTTGGTTTTTGCGGGAGTGACTTCTAGCACAGATACGCAGTATTTT,CASSLVFAGVTSSTDTQYF
TRBV14,-,15,TRBJ1-5,-,TGTGCCAGCAGTACTAGGAGTTATGGCAATCAGCCCCAGCATTTT,CASSTRSYGNQPQHF
TRBV5-1,-,14,TRBJ1-3,-,TGCGCCAGCAGCCGGTCACAGTCTGGAAACACCATATATTTT,CASSRSQSGNTIYF
TRBV7-8,-,17,TRBJ1-5,once,TGTGCCAGCAGCTTAGAGGCAAGGACTATAGGCAATCAGCCCCAGCATTTT,CASSLEARTIGNQPQHF
TRBV27,TRBD1,16,TRBJ2-7,-,TGTGCCAGCAGTTTCACCGGGACAGGGTATTTCTACGAGCAGTACTTC,CASSFTGTGYFYEQYF
TRBV30,-,15,TRBJ2-1,-,TGTGCCTGGAGTGTAAGGGGTTTTCTTGTCAATGAGCAGTTCTTC,CAWSVRGFLVNEQFF
TRBV28,TRBD2,15,TRBJ2-6,-,TGTGCCAGCACCGCCGGGGGGACTGGGGCCAACGTCCTGACTTTC,CASTAGGTGANVLTF
TRBV11-1,-,17,TRBJ2-2,-,TGTGCCAGCAGCTTAGTTCCGAGTGAGCCTAACACCGGGGAGCTGTTTTTT,CASSLVPSEPNTGELFF
TRBV19,TRBD2,15,TRBJ2-3,-,TGTGCCAGTAGTATGGGGCTAGCGGGAGAAGATACGCAGTATTTT,CASSMGLAGEDTQYF
TRBV10-2,-,12,TRBJ2-5,-,TGCGCCAGCAGTCATTTGGAGGAGACCCAGTACTTC,CASSHLEETQYF
TRBV6-1,-,16,TRBJ2-1,-,TGTGCCAGCAGTGACATAAGCGGCCGTGGATACAATGAGCAGTTCTTC,CASSDISGRGYNEQFF
TRBV5-6,-,13,TRBJ1-6,-,TGTGCCAGCAGCCCCCGTAGGGGTTCACCCCTCCACTTT,CASSPRRGSPLHF
TRBV14,-,15,TRBJ2-1,-,TGTGCCAGCAGAAGGACCGGGACAAATTACAATGAGCAGTTCTTC,CASRRTGTNYNEQFF
TRBV30,-,13,TRBJ2-2,-,TGTGCCTGGAGGGTGGGGCTGGACGGGGAGCTGTTTTTT,CAWRVGLDGELFF
TRBV6-4,-,13,TRBJ1-2,-,TGTGCCAGCAGTTGGTCGGGGAGGCATGGCTACACCTTC,CASSWSGRHGYTF
TRBV19,TRBD1,16,TRBJ1-1,-,TGTGCCAGTAGTATCACCGGACAGGGGGCTTACACTGAAGCTTTCTTT,CASSITGQGAYTEAFF
TRBV4-2,TRBD2,21,TRBJ2-3,-,TGTGCCAGCAGCCAAGATAGGAGGGGTTGGGGACTAGCGGGAGTAACAGATACGCAGTATTTT,CASSQDRRGWGLAGVTDTQYF
TRBV7-2,-,13,TRBJ2-7,-,TGTGCCAGCAGCTGGGCCAACTCCTACGAGCAGTACTTC,CASSWANSYEQYF
TRBV7-8,-,15,TRBJ1-4,-,TGTGCCAGCAGCCCCAGGACTGCAACTAATGAAAAACTGTTTTTT,CASSPRTATNEKLFF
TRBV10-2,TRBD1,12,TRBJ2-7,-,TGCGCCAGCAGTCTGACAGGGGCCGAGCAGTACTTC,CASSLTGAEQYF
TRBV7-8,-,13,TRBJ1-5,-,TGTGCCAGCAGCTTAGCCCCCGATCAGCCCCAGCATTTT,CASSLAPDQPQHF
TRBV2,TRBD1,15,TRBJ1-5,-,TGTGCCAGCAGCCTGGGACAGTTGAGCAATCAGCCCCAGCATTTT,CASSLGQLSNQPQHF
TRBV18,TRBD2,17,TRBJ2-1,-,TGTGCCAGCTCACCCCGGACTAGCGGGAGGGGGAACAATGAGCAGTTCTTC,CASSPRTSGRGNNEQFF
TRBV7-9,-,11,TRBJ2-7,-,TGTGCCAGCAGCGACCCCGGGGAGCAGTACTTC,CASSDPGEQYF
TRBV5-1,TRBD2,17,TRBJ2-1,-,TGCGCCAGCAGCCGGACCTCGAGCGGGGATTCCTACAATGAGCAGTTCTTC,CASSRTSSGDSYNEQFF
TRBV18,-,17,TRBJ1-5,-,TGTGCCAGCTCACTTGGCGGACGAATCAGGGCCCATCAGCCCCAGCATTTT,CASSLGGRIRAHQPQHF
TRBV30,TRBD2,15,TRBJ2-3,-,TGTGCCTGGAGTAGAACTAGCGGGAGAACAGATACGCAGTATTTT,CAWSRTSGRTDTQYF
TRBV7-3,-,14,TRBJ1-1,-,TGTGCCAGCAGCTTACGCAATGGGGCCACTGAAGCTTTCTTT,CASSLRNGATEAFF
TRBV5-1,TRBD1,14,TRBJ2-7,-,TGCGCCAGCAGCTTGGTAAGGGGGCCCTACGAGCAGTACTTC,CASSLVRGPYEQYF
TRBV6-1,-,15,TRBJ1-2,-,TGTGCCAGCAGCGCCCGAGACAGAGTAGACTATGGCTACACCTTC,CASSARDRVDYGYTF
TRBV5-4,TRBD2,14,TRBJ2-7,-,TGTGCCAGCAGCCTCCCGGGACTAGCCTACGAGCAGTACTTC,CASSLPGLAYEQYF
TRBV10-3,-,15,TRBJ2-7,-,TGTGCCATCAGCTCCGAGGGGGGAGGGGGCTACGAGCAGTACTTC,CAISSEGGGGYEQYF
TRBV5-8,TRBD2,17,TRBJ2-1,-,TGTGCCAGCAGCTTGGGTAGTCTAGCGGGAGCCTACAATGAGCAGTTCTTC,CASSLGSLAGAYNEQFF
TRBV7-9,-,14,TRBJ2-4,-,TGTGCCAGCAGCTACGAGAGAGCCAAAAACATTCAGTACTTC,CASSYERAKNIQYF
TRBV7-9,TRBD2,18,TRBJ2-2,few,TGTGCCAGCAGTCCTGGGGGCTTTAGCGGGAGAGGCACCGGGGAGCTGTTTTTT,CASSPGGFSGRGTGELFF
TRBV11-2,TRBD1,18,TRBJ2-1,-,TGTGCCAGCAGCTCCTCGTTTTTGGGGACAGCCTCCTACAATGAGCAGTTCTTC,CASSSSFLGTASYNEQFF
TRBV5-1,-,12,TRBJ2-7,-,TGCGCCAGCAGTAGAGTACTTTACGAGCAGTACTTC,CASSRVLYEQYF